Shown below are 9 T cell receptor beta chains from a single sample sequenced in a study of cytomegalovirus exposure and HLA in healthy donors. PCR employed 60 Vbeta and 13 Jbeta primers. The method was immunoSEQ multiplex PCR; TCRdb's version includes in-frame clones alone and lacks a portion of them. Among 53,000 or so clones, about 69% were seen once, and the ten largest hold 6% to 7%. Sequencing used PBMCs. These receptors were collected from a man aged 25-45 years in good health and CMV-seropositive.

The J gene is TRBJ2-1, the V gene TRBV6-1, with 7 bases identical to TRBD1. Losses at the gene ends were 4 bases for V and 1 base for J; bases not matched to a gene: 16. The CDR3 spans 19 residues. From germline, CDR1 is MNHNS and CDR2 SASEGT. CDR3 in DNA: TGTGCCAGCAGTGCAATGACAGGGCGGGTTCTTGGGTCCTACAATGAGCAGTTCTTC. This gives the protein CASSAMTGRVLGSYNEQFF.

This clone appeared once. The chain combines TRBV15 with TRBJ1-1; no definite D call. Trimming took 3 bases from V and 4 from J, leaving 12 bases between them. The CDR3 contains 14 residues. The germline gives CDR1 LNHNV, CDR2 YYDKDF (reference sequence). The CDR3 reads CATSRRSRGTEAFF. In nucleotides, the CDR3 is TGTGCCACCAGCAGGCGTTCACGGGGCACTGAAGCTTTCTTT.

The chain carries TRBV19 and TRBJ1-4; the D is unclear. Germline lookup yields CDR1 LNHDA and CDR2 SQIVND (reference sequence). Trimming cost V 3 bases and J 2 bases, with 7 bases left between them. The CDR3 is made up of 14 amino acids. The CDR3 loop is CASSMGTTNEKLFF. DNA for the CDR3: TGTGCCAGTAGTATGGGCACTACTAATGAAAAACTGTTTTTT.

The gene calls are TRBV30 and TRBJ2-7, with D perhaps matching TRBD2 (5 bases). Germline V CDR1 and CDR2: GTSNPN, SVGIG (reference sequence). This CDR3 is 15 amino acids long. V gave up 0 bases and J gave up 6 bases, with 18 bases separating them. The CDR3 region has the DNA TGTGCCTGGAGTGTTTACGTCTCGAGGGCCGGCGAGCAGTACTTC. Protein sequence: CAWSVYVSRAGEQYF.

The J gene is TRBJ2-3, the V gene TRBV29-1; D may be TRBD2 (5 bases). Trimming left V 7 bases short and J 0 bases short, with 11 bases between. The V gene's germline CDR1 is SQVTM and CDR2 ANQGSEA. The CDR3 has 13 residues. Written as DNA, the CDR3 is TGCAGCGCCCGAGGGCTAAGCACAGATACGCAGTATTTT. It specifies CSARGLSTDTQYF.

J is TRBJ1-5 and V is TRBV6-1; D gene ambiguous. V gave up 3 bases and J gave up 2 bases, with 5 bases separating them. The length of the CDR3 is 13 residues. The germline gives CDR1 MNHNS, CDR2 SASEGT. The CDR3 here is CASSDLGNQPQHF. CDR3 nucleotide sequence: TGTGCCAGCAGTGATTTAGGCAATCAGCCCCAGCATTTT.

The gene calls are TRBV18 and TRBJ2-1, with D uncertain. Looked up from germline, CDR1 is KGHSH and CDR2 is LQKENI. The CDR3 extends over 13 amino acids. V lost 3 bases, J lost 4 bases, and 7 bases lay in between. The CDR3 nucleotides read TGTGCCAGCTCACCTCAGGTTTACAATGAGCAGTTCTTC. This sequence encodes CASSPQVYNEQFF. Supplemented by reference TRBV18 and TRBJ2-1, the full variable domain reads NAGVMQNPRHLVRRRGQEARLRCSPMKGHSHVYWYRQLPEEGLKFMVYLQKENIIDESGMPKERFSAEFPKEGPSILRIQQVVRGDSAAYFCASSPQVYNEQFFGPGTRLTVL.

This chain uses TRBV10-3 with TRBJ1-4; 7 nucleotides agree with TRBD1. The CDR3 contains 15 residues. In germline, CDR1 is ENHRY, CDR2 SYGVKD. Trimming took 5 bases from V and 6 from J; bases not matched to a gene: 9. The CDR3 DNA reads TGTGCCATCAGTTCTACAGGGGCGGTAGATGAAAAACTGTTTTTT. Protein product: CAISSTGAVDEKLFF.

V is TRBV6-5 and J is TRBJ2-7, with D possibly TRBD2 on 5 matching bases. This CDR3 has 13 amino acids. Germline values: CDR1 MNHEY, CDR2 SVGAGI. V was trimmed by 2 bases and J by 3 bases, leaving 8 bases between them. This CDR3 is CASSYGGFYEQYF. The CDR3 DNA is TGTGCCAGCAGTTACGGAGGATTCTACGAGCAGTACTTC.